The next 21 T cell receptor beta chains were all read from a single sample in a study of blood T cells in healthy people across ages. Alongside a J-beta primer mix, a sample-barcoded 5' primer served in a second PCR lasting about 7 to 12 cycles. TCRdb fed the 5' RACE reads into MiXCR, producing one record per CDR3 protein. The sample holds more than 500,000 distinct CDR3 sequences, approximately 27% seen once. Source material: blood. The receptors shown here come from a woman in her seventies in good health.

The chain uses TRBV6-1 and TRBJ2-5; a possible D gene is TRBD1 (5 bases). The closer fit of TRBJ2-1 to the DNA end suggests the J call may be wrong. Germline V gene sequence: CDR1 MNHNS, CDR2 SASEGT. This CDR3 has 14 residues. The CDR3 loop reads CASSGQRPPVEQFF. DNA of the CDR3: TGTGCCAGCAGTGGACAGAGACCCCCAGTGGAGCAGTTCTTC.

This clonotype showed up just a few times. The V and J genes are TRBV3-1 and TRBJ2-5; D is unclear. Trimming pared 5 bases from V and 2 bases from J, leaving 12 bases between. This CDR3 spans 14 amino acids. The germline V gene encodes CDR1 LGHDT and CDR2 YNNKEL (reference sequence). The CDR3 sequence: CASSYTGQQETQYF. DNA for the CDR3: TGTGCCAGCAGCTATACGGGCCAGCAAGAGACCCAGTACTTC.

The chain has TRBV19 and TRBJ2-3; TRBD1 agrees at 8 bases. CDR3 length: 15 residues. The germline V gene has CDR1 LNHDA and CDR2 SQIVND (reference sequence). V dropped 7 bases and J dropped 3; count of bases not matched to a gene: 9. The CDR3: CASTPDRVGTDTQYF. In DNA form, the CDR3 reads TGTGCCAGTACCCCGGACAGGGTGGGAACAGATACGCAGTATTTT.

The V and J genes are TRBV3-1 and TRBJ2-2, with TRBD2 matching 9 bases. The V gene end was trimmed by 2 bases and the J gene end by 7 bases; junction bases not matched to a gene: 8. The CDR3 consists of 16 residues. Germline CDR1 and CDR2: LGHDT and YNNKEL (reference sequence). CDR3 sequence reads: CASSQFLAGLNGELFF. The CDR3 nucleotides read TGTGCCAGCAGCCAATTCCTAGCGGGGCTAAACGGGGAGCTGTTTTTT. The full variable domain, with the rest looked up from reference TRBV3-1 and TRBJ2-2, is DTAVSQTPKYLVTQMGNDKSIKCEQNLGHDTMYWYKQDSKKFLKIMFSYNNKELIINETVPNRFSPKSPDKAHLNLHINSLELGDSAVYFCASSQFLAGLNGELFFGEGSRLTVL.

The rearrangement links TRBV19 to TRBJ1-4; maybe TRBD1 (5 bases). Germline values: CDR1 LNHDA, CDR2 SQIVND (reference sequence). The CDR3 runs 16 residues. Between the trimmed V and J ends, which lost 3 bases and 1 base, there was a span of 12 bases. The CDR3 nucleotides are TGTGCCAGTAGTATTGGTAGGGGTCGAACTAATGAAAAACTGTTTTTT. Encoded protein: CASSIGRGRTNEKLFF.

Written as DNA, the CDR3 is TGCGCCAGCAGCCCCGGCACCCGGGGGACTAAAGGCTACACCTTC. It yields the protein CASSPGTRGTKGYTF. V gene TRBV4-3 combines with J gene TRBJ1-2, with D perhaps matching TRBD1 (5 bases). V lost 4 bases to trimming and J lost 8 bases, with 20 bases between them. Germline loops: CDR1 LGHNA, CDR2 YSLEER. The CDR3 runs to 15 residues.

This clonotype came up a few times. The chain carries TRBV6-2 or TRBV6-3 and TRBJ1-2; weak D call: TRBD1 (5 bases). The V gene lost 2 bases and the J gene lost 4 bases, with 8 bases spanning the gap. This CDR3 is built from 13 residues. From germline, CDR1 is MNHEY and CDR2 SVGEGT. CDR3 region: CASSYGTFYGYTF. The CDR3 DNA is TGTGCCAGCAGTTACGGGACTTTCTATGGCTACACCTTC.

V is TRBV4-3 and J is TRBJ2-3; D is unresolved. Germline V gene sequence: CDR1 LGHNA, CDR2 YSLEER. The germline V and J ends were trimmed by 1 base and 4 bases, with 15 bases remaining between them. CDR3 size: 16 residues. CDR3 sequence (DNA): TGCGCCAGCAGCCAAGGCCCGGGCAGGTCGGCAGATACGCAGTATTTT. It specifies CASSQGPGRSADTQYF.

This chain joins TRBV7-9 and TRBJ1-2, with D perhaps matching TRBD1 (5 bases). From germline, CDR1 is SEHNR and CDR2 FQNEAQ (reference sequence). Trimming took 5 bases from V and 3 from J, leaving 10 bases between them. CDR3 length equals 13 residues. CDR3 in DNA: TGTGCCAGCAGCACCTTGGGGGACTATGGCTACACCTTC. It is translated as CASSTLGDYGYTF.

In DNA form, the CDR3 reads TGTGCCAGCAGCCTGTATACAGCTAACTATGGCTACACCTTC. Translating it yields CASSLYTANYGYTF. V and J are TRBV7-2 and TRBJ1-2; D gene ambiguous. Trimming pared 5 bases from V and 0 bases from J, leaving 10 bases between. Germline CDR1 SGHTA, CDR2 FQGNSA. The CDR3 consists of 14 residues.

The count of this clonotype is one. The chain combines TRBV3-1 with TRBJ1-2; the D is unclear. The V end was cut by 1 base, the J end by 1 base, with 16 bases between. The CDR3 has 17 amino acids. Germline-derived CDR1 and CDR2 are LGHDT and YNNKEL (reference sequence). CDR3 sequence reads: CASSQVPAPDFNYGYTF. The CDR3 DNA sequence: TGTGCCAGCAGCCAAGTCCCAGCGCCGGATTTTAACTATGGCTACACCTTC.

The chain links TRBV18 to TRBJ2-1, with TRBD1 identical over 7 bases. Trimming cost V 5 bases and J 2 bases; bases outside gene matches: 6. CDR1 and CDR2 (germline): KGHSH, LQKENI. This CDR3 is built from 15 residues. The CDR3 DNA follows: TGTGCCAGCTCATCCGGACAGGTGGCCTACAATGAGCAGTTCTTC. This translates into CASSSGQVAYNEQFF.

The chain joins TRBV6-2 or TRBV6-3 to TRBJ1-2; no definite D call. The CDR3 is made up of 14 amino acids. CDR1 and CDR2 from the germline V gene are MNHEY and SVGEGT. Deletions cut 6 bases from V and 3 bases from J, with 14 bases between. The CDR3 region has the DNA TGTGCCAGCAGGGAACTCGGGAAATACTATGGCTACACCTTC. Amino acid sequence: CASRELGKYYGYTF.

The rearrangement links TRBV6-5 to TRBJ2-1; the D is unclear. The CDR3 extends over 17 amino acids. Germline loops: CDR1 MNHEY, CDR2 SVGAGI. The ends were cut back, 0 bases at V and 5 bases at J, with 17 bases in the middle. The CDR3 protein is CASSYSKVTVVDNEQFF. In DNA, the CDR3 is TGTGCCAGCAGTTACTCGAAAGTCACGGTCGTTGACAATGAGCAGTTCTTC.

The chain recombines TRBV7-2 with TRBJ2-5, with 8 bases lining up with TRBD2. The trim removed 1 base at V and 5 bases at J, leaving 9 bases unmatched. The CDR3 totals 16 residues. Germline V gene lookup returns CDR1 SGHTA and CDR2 FQGNSA. This CDR3 reads CASSLVLGGGSETQYF. Here the CDR3 DNA reads TGTGCCAGCAGCTTAGTGCTCGGCGGGGGGAGTGAGACCCAGTACTTC.

This clonotype has a count of ten or more. The chain carries TRBV4-3 and TRBJ1-2; D is undetermined. The germline V and J ends were trimmed by 6 bases and 4 bases, with 9 bases remaining between them. Germline V gives CDR1 LGHNA, CDR2 YSLEER. The CDR3 contains 12 residues. This chain's CDR3 is CASSLGSYGYTF. The DNA of the CDR3 is TGCGCCAGCAGTTTGGGATCCTATGGCTACACCTTC.

The chain recombines TRBV5-1 with TRBJ2-7, with D possibly matching TRBD2 (5 bases). V lost 2 bases, J lost 2 bases, and 17 bases lay in between. Germline values: CDR1 SGHRS, CDR2 YFSETQ. The CDR3 is 16 residues long. CDR3 nucleotides: TGCGCCAGCAGCTTTAACGCGGGTGAACGGCCCTACGAGCAGTACTTC. This sequence encodes CASSFNAGERPYEQYF.

This clonotype has a count of ten or more. The chain couples TRBV20-1 to TRBJ1-2; 9 bases fit TRBD1. Germline V CDR1 and CDR2: DFQATT, SNEGSKA (reference sequence). The trim removed 5 bases at V and 7 bases at J, leaving 8 bases unmatched. The CDR3 is 13 amino acids. CDR3: CSAPPGQGSGYTF. DNA of the CDR3: TGCAGTGCTCCTCCGGGACAGGGTTCTGGCTACACCTTC.

In its sample, this clonotype was seen a few times. The chain links TRBV6-6 to TRBJ2-3, with D perhaps TRBD1 (6 bases). Trimming pared 2 bases from V and 2 bases from J, leaving 14 bases between. The CDR3 contains 16 residues. Germline V lookup: CDR1 MNHNY, CDR2 SVGAGI (reference sequence). The CDR3 sequence: CASSYHRVSVTDTQYF. The DNA for the CDR3 is TGTGCCAGCAGTTACCACAGGGTTTCCGTCACAGATACGCAGTATTTT.

A few counts support this clonotype. The rearrangement joins TRBV20-1 to TRBJ2-5, with a weak D call TRBD1 (6 bases). Judging by the DNA end, TRBJ2-7 fits better; the J call may be wrong. Per the germline V gene, CDR1 is DFQATT and CDR2 is SNEGSKA (reference sequence). The CDR3 is made up of 14 amino acids. In nucleotides, the CDR3 is TGCAGTGCTAGAGATCTCGACAGGACCTACGAGCAGTACTTC. This codes for CSARDLDRTYEQYF.

The genes are TRBV27 and TRBJ2-1; TRBD2 might be the D (6 bases). CDR1 is MNHEY, CDR2 SMNVEV, per germline (reference sequence). Between the trimmed V and J ends, which lost 2 bases and 4 bases, there was a span of 15 bases. The CDR3 spans 16 residues. The CDR3 DNA sequence: TGTGCCAGCAGTTTAGTCGGGGGTGGGCAATACAATGAGCAGTTCTTC. This sequence encodes CASSLVGGGQYNEQFF.